This TCR beta chain was identified in a study of T cell clusters in autoimmune cytopenias. Study-wide background: The median distinct TRB clonotype count was approximately 2,500 per sample, from a median roughly 51,000 reads. The study, taken as a whole, reports: Active autoimmune hepatitis patients had about 3-fold fewer exclusive TRB clusters than healthy donors.

Tens of thousands of genome equivalents of blood DNA were amplified for TRB. Multiplex touch-down PCR amplified TRB using TRB-A and TRB-B pools in one tube. TCRdb reprocessed the multiplex PCR reads, with one entry per CDR3 protein and no DNA. The repertoire table contains some 5,100 distinct CDR3 sequences. CDR3 length equals 12 residues. In germline, CDR1 is SEHNR, CDR2 FQNEAQ (reference sequence). As concerns this clonotype: No antigen is known for it.

This sample also belongs to another study, concerning T cell repertoires in aging, cancer and after chemotherapy.

Sequencing was carried out using peripheral blood. The TCR was taken from a human donor in good health. The chain couples TRBV7-9 to TRBJ2-5; without DNA, the TCRdb call of TRBD1 cannot be checked. This CDR3 reads CASSPPIGVQYF.